One sample yielded the 26 T cell receptor beta chains listed below, sequenced in a study of OX40 agonist ivuxolimab in advanced cancers. TCRdb keeps only in-frame clones here, not all; method: immunoSEQ multiplex PCR. The repertoire consists of fewer than 25,000 clones, with around 70% occurring once and the leading ten covering around 35%. The specimen was CD4+ or CD8+ T cells sorted from blood, collected in a trial of the OX40 agonist ivuxolimab. All receptors come from an adult with an advanced solid tumor such as melanoma, head and neck, liver or kidney cancer.

V and J are TRBV9 and TRBJ1-5; no clear D gene. Per the germline V gene, CDR1 is SGDLS and CDR2 is YYNGEE. V was cut by 0 bases and J by 3 bases, with 19 bases left in between. This CDR3 has 18 residues. CDR3 amino acids: CASSVVSGRPGNNQPQHF. CDR3 DNA sequence: TGTGCCAGCAGCGTAGTGTCGGGTAGGCCGGGAAACAATCAGCCCCAGCATTTT. The full variable domain, completed using reference TRBV9 and TRBJ1-5, is DSGVTQTPKHLITATGQRVTLRCSPRSGDLSVYWYQQSLDQGLQFLIQYYNGEERAKGNILERFSAQQFPDLHSELNLSSLELGDSALYFCASSVVSGRPGNNQPQHFGDGTRLSIL.

This chain connects TRBV13 to TRBJ1-4; possibly TRBD1 for D (6 bases). Germline lookup yields CDR1 PRHDT and CDR2 FYEKMQ (reference sequence). The CDR3 loop spans 15 amino acids. Trimming took 3 bases from V and 4 from J, leaving 12 bases between them. The CDR3 sequence is CASSFGQILNEKLFF. The CDR3 region has the DNA TGTGCCAGCAGCTTCGGACAGATCCTTAATGAAAAACTGTTTTTT.

This chain joins TRBV18 and TRBJ1-1, with D maybe TRBD1 (6 bases). CDR1 KGHSH and CDR2 LQKENI come from the germline V gene. The CDR3 covers 15 residues. V gave up 3 bases and J gave up 0 bases, with 11 bases separating them. CDR3 residues: CASSPGQPLNTEAFF. CDR3 bases: TGTGCCAGCTCACCGGGACAACCTCTGAACACTGAAGCTTTCTTT. The full variable domain, its missing parts supplied by reference TRBV18 and TRBJ1-1, is NAGVMQNPRHLVRRRGQEARLRCSPMKGHSHVYWYRQLPEEGLKFMVYLQKENIIDESGMPKERFSAEFPKEGPSILRIQQVVRGDSAAYFCASSPGQPLNTEAFFGQGTRLTVV.

This clone was seen just once. V and J are TRBV5-1 and TRBJ2-1; either TRBD1 or TRBD2 may supply D (5 bases each). The CDR3 runs to 14 residues. In germline, CDR1 is SGHRS, CDR2 YFSETQ. Trimming removed 2 bases at V and 2 bases at J, with 8 bases between. CDR3 bases: TGCGCCAGCAGCTTAGAGGGGCCCTACAATGAGCAGTTCTTC. Its translation: CASSLEGPYNEQFF.

The chain's CDR3 is CASSLDWTLTYEQYF. The CDR3 coding sequence is TGTGCCAGCAGCTTGGACTGGACCTTAACCTACGAGCAGTACTTC. This sequence joins TRBV5-5 and TRBJ2-7; D not certain. This CDR3 is 15 amino acids long. The V gene's germline CDR1 is SGHKS and CDR2 YYEKEE (reference sequence). Trimming stripped 0 bases from V and 2 bases from J, with 12 bases between.

The chain couples TRBV6-5 to TRBJ2-7; D unresolved. CDR1 and CDR2 from the germline V gene are MNHEY and SVGAGI. The CDR3 sequence is 10 residues long. Trimming pared 10 bases from V and 13 bases from J, leaving 17 bases between. This CDR3 is CATAGFWKYF. In DNA form, the CDR3 reads TGTGCCACCGCCGGATTCTGGAAATACTTC.

The chain carries TRBV20-1 and TRBJ2-5, with D hard to call. V shed 2 bases and J shed 4 bases, with 2 bases lying between them. The V gene's germline CDR1 is DFQATT and CDR2 SNEGSKA (reference sequence). The CDR3 consists of 10 residues. The CDR3 loop is CSARSETQYF. DNA for the CDR3: TGCAGTGCTAGATCAGAGACCCAGTACTTC.

The chain has TRBV28 and TRBJ2-1, with TRBD2 matching over 13 bases. This CDR3 has 15 amino acids. The junction had 4 bases not matched to a gene; V was cut back by 8 bases and J by 3 bases. Germline V CDR1 and CDR2: MDHEN, SYDVKM. CDR3 DNA: TGTGCCAGCTCCCGACTAGCGGGAGGCTACAATGAGCAGTTCTTC. Its translation is CASSRLAGGYNEQFF.

This clone has more than one count but fewer than ten. This sequence joins TRBV28 and TRBJ1-5; a weak D match, TRBD1 (6 bases). Germline-derived CDR1 and CDR2 are MDHEN and SYDVKM. CDR3 length: 13 residues. V was cut by 8 bases and J by 2 bases, with 10 bases left in between. CDR3 in DNA: TGTGCCAGCCAGTACAGGGGCAATCAGCCCCAGCATTTT. Translating it yields CASQYRGNQPQHF.

This clone showed up just a few times. The rearrangement uses TRBV9 and TRBJ1-2; no clear D gene. CDR1 is SGDLS, CDR2 YYNGEE, per germline. The CDR3 extends over 13 amino acids. With 0 bases removed from V and 8 bases from J, the gap between germline ends came to 11 bases. The CDR3 DNA reads as TGTGCCAGCAGCGTAGCAGCAGAACCCGGCTACACCTTC. Its translation: CASSVAAEPGYTF.

Here the CDR3 reads CASSSFGGEGDTQYF. In DNA, the CDR3 is TGTGCCAGCAGCTCTTTCGGGGGCGAGGGAGATACGCAGTATTTT. The V and J genes are TRBV9 and TRBJ2-3; either TRBD1 or TRBD2 may fit D (6 bases each). CDR1 and CDR2 (germline): SGDLS, YYNGEE. V dropped 4 bases and J dropped 5 bases, with 17 bases sitting between them. The CDR3 contains 15 residues.

The CDR3 protein is CASSFLWLAGEERTQYF. The CDR3 DNA is TGTGCCAGCAGCTTTCTATGGCTAGCGGGGGAGGAGCGTACGCAGTATTTT. The chain couples TRBV7-8 to TRBJ2-3; TRBD2 aligns across 10 bases. The CDR3 is made up of 17 amino acids. V shed 3 bases and J 8 bases; nucleotides not matched to a gene: 14. Germline V CDR1 and CDR2: SGHVS, FQNEAQ.

J is TRBJ2-3 and V is TRBV10-2, with unresolved D. The CDR3 is made up of 14 amino acids. Germline V CDR1 and CDR2: WSHSY, SAAADI. The ends were cut back, 10 bases at V and 0 bases at J, with 14 bases in the middle. As DNA, the CDR3 is TGCGCCACTTCCTTCCAGACAAGCACAGATACGCAGTATTTT. The encoded protein is CATSFQTSTDTQYF.

This clone is medium-sized. V gene TRBV7-9 combines with J gene TRBJ2-1, with no clear D. V was pared by 2 bases and J by 9 bases, with 11 bases between. From germline, CDR1 is SEHNR and CDR2 FQNEAQ (reference sequence). CDR3 size: 13 residues. The CDR3 is CASSLLGAGEQFF. The DNA for the CDR3 is TGTGCCAGCAGCTTATTGGGCGCCGGTGAGCAGTTCTTC.

The CDR3: CASSPRLNTEAFF. Here the CDR3 DNA reads TGCGCCAGCAGCCCAAGACTGAACACTGAAGCTTTCTTT. V usage is TRBV4-3 and J usage is TRBJ1-1; no clear D. The V gene lost 4 bases and the J gene lost 0 bases, with 6 bases spanning the gap. The CDR3 length is 13 residues. The germline gives CDR1 LGHNA, CDR2 YSLEER.

The CDR3 nucleotides read TGTGCCAGCAGTTACTCGACTGGTTCTGGATCACCCCTCCACTTT. Its translation is CASSYSTGSGSPLHF. V usage is TRBV6-5 and J usage is TRBJ1-6; D not resolved. The V end lost 0 bases, the J end lost 10 bases, and 13 bases lay between the germline ends. CDR1 is MNHEY and CDR2 is SVGAGI in the germline V gene. CDR3 length equals 15 residues.

This chain connects TRBV4-2 to TRBJ2-1; TRBD2 matches 14 bases. With 6 bases clipped from V and 8 bases from J, the junction kept 12 bases outside the gene matches. The germline V gene encodes CDR1 LGHNA and CDR2 YNFKEQ. The CDR3 is made up of 17 amino acids. For the CDR3, the DNA is TGTGCCAGCAGGCCACATCCGGGACTAGCGGGAGTCGATGAGCAGTTCTTC. This gives the protein CASRPHPGLAGVDEQFF.

The chain uses TRBV25-1 and TRBJ1-2; 8 bases are shared with TRBD1. The junction had 7 bases not matched to a gene; V was cut back by 6 bases and J by 4 bases. Germline CDR1 reads MGHDK; CDR2 reads SYGVNS. The CDR3 loop spans 14 amino acids. CDR3 region: CASSPGTGGYGYTF. In DNA form, the CDR3 reads TGTGCCAGCAGCCCGGGGACAGGAGGCTATGGCTACACCTTC.

V gene TRBV27 combines with J gene TRBJ2-7; TRBD1 is a possible D gene (5 bases). Germline CDR1 MNHEY, CDR2 SMNVEV (reference sequence). The CDR3 contains 13 residues. The V end lost 3 bases, the J end lost 6 bases, and 12 bases lay between the germline ends. In nucleotides, the CDR3 is TGTGCCAGCAGTTTGTCCCCGACAGCCGAGCAGTACTTC. It specifies CASSLSPTAEQYF.

This sequence joins TRBV13 and TRBJ1-1, with a possible D match to TRBD1 (5 bases). CDR3 size: 13 residues. Germline CDR1 PRHDT, CDR2 FYEKMQ (reference sequence). V was clipped by 0 bases and J by 4 bases, with 6 bases between them. CDR3 bases: TGTGCCAGCAGCTTAGGACAGGTCACTGAAGCTTTCTTT. Translated: CASSLGQVTEAFF.

The chain links TRBV7-9 to TRBJ2-2, with D possibly matching TRBD2 (5 bases). V gave up 0 bases and J gave up 5 bases, with 7 bases separating them. The germline CDR1 and CDR2 sequences are SEHNR and FQNEAQ (reference sequence). This CDR3 spans 14 amino acids. In DNA, the CDR3 is TGTGCCAGCAGCTTAGCGTCGGGGACCGGGGAGCTGTTTTTT. Translated, it gives CASSLASGTGELFF.

This clone is deemed medium-sized. The chain uses TRBV5-1 and TRBJ1-1; TRBD1 matches at 7 bases. The V gene end was trimmed by 4 bases and the J gene end by 7 bases; junction bases not matched to a gene: 7. The V gene's germline CDR1 is SGHRS and CDR2 YFSETQ. This CDR3 is 13 amino acids long. In DNA, the CDR3 is TGCGCCAGCAGCCCATACACAGGGGATGAAGCTTTCTTT. As protein: CASSPYTGDEAFF.

The chain recombines TRBV5-6 with TRBJ1-5; unclear D gene. CDR3 length: 15 residues. V was trimmed by 2 bases and J by 0 bases, leaving 9 bases between them. Germline lookup yields CDR1 SGHDT and CDR2 YYEEEE. The CDR3 sequence is CASSFTDGSNQPQHF. In DNA form, the CDR3 reads TGTGCCAGCAGCTTTACCGACGGTAGCAATCAGCCCCAGCATTTT.

CDR3 protein: CSVPTGTEDTQYF. In DNA, the CDR3 is TGCAGCGTACCGACCGGGACCGAAGATACGCAGTATTTT. The chain couples TRBV29-1 to TRBJ2-3; D possibly uses TRBD1 or TRBD2 (5 bases each). CDR1 is SQVTM and CDR2 is ANQGSEA in the germline V gene. CDR3 length equals 13 residues. V was clipped by 6 bases and J by 5 bases, with 15 bases between them.

This clone is labeled medium-sized (0.01 to 0.1%). The J gene is TRBJ2-7, the V gene TRBV28; tentative D call: TRBD1 (8 bases). Germline CDR1 and CDR2: MDHEN and SYDVKM. The V end was cut by 5 bases, the J end by 3 bases, with 23 bases between. CDR3 size: 17 residues. The CDR3: CASSRGAGGSGSYEQYF. DNA of the CDR3: TGTGCCAGCAGTCGGGGGGCAGGGGGCAGTGGTAGCTACGAGCAGTACTTC.

This clone was observed once. V gene TRBV15 combines with J gene TRBJ2-3; 7 bases are a match to TRBD2. Germline CDR1 reads LNHNV; CDR2 reads YYDKDF (reference sequence). V shed 1 base, J shed 6 bases, and the junction held 7 bases outside the gene matches. The CDR3 extends over 15 amino acids. CDR3 in amino acids: CATSRAETSRDTQYF. The CDR3 region has the DNA TGTGCCACCAGCAGAGCGGAGACTAGCAGGGATACGCAGTATTTT. Full variable domain (outside the CDR3, taken from reference TRBV15 and TRBJ2-3): DAMVIQNPRYQVTQFGKPVTLSCSQTLNHNVMYWYQQKSSQAPKLLFHYYDKDFNNEADTPDNFQSRRPNTSFCFLDIRSPGLGDTAMYLCATSRAETSRDTQYFGPGTRLTVL.